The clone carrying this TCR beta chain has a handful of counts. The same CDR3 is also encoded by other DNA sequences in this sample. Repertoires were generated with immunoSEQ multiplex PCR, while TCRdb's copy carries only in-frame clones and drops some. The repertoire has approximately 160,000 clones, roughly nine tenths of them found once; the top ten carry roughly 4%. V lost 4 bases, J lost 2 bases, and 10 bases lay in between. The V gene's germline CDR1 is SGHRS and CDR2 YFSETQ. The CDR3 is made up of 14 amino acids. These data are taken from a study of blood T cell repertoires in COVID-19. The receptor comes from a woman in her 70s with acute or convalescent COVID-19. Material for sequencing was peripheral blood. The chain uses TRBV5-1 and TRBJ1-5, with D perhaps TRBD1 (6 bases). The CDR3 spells CASSLEGGNQPQHF. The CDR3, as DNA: TGCGCCAGCAGCCTGGAGGGGGGCAATCAGCCCCAGCATTTT.